The T cell receptor (beta chain) under discussion was sequenced for a study of blood T cell repertoires in COVID-19. For the study at large: Nucleic acid was either cDNA or gDNA, and it came from T cells, B-cell-depleted T cells, or PBMCs.

This clone was observed a handful of times. Trimming left V 2 bases short and J 5 bases short, with 16 bases between. The CDR3 totals 16 residues. Germline CDR1 SGDLS, CDR2 YYNGEE. In the authors' workflow: Reference gene primer amplification gave nucleated cell count estimates. Measured with immunoSEQ multiplex PCR; TCRdb has only the in-frame clones, and not every one. Clone size and V and J calls were adopted from that table, with D and trimming inferred from the DNA. The repertoire includes tens of thousands of clones, 78% of them detected once, and roughly 15% sits in the top ten. The sequenced sample was peripheral blood. This chain joins TRBV9 and TRBJ2-2, with a possible D match to TRBD2 (6 bases). The sequence was obtained from a human donor in a cohort sampled during active COVID-19. CDR3 nucleotide sequence: TGTGCCAGCAGCGTGGGGAGGACGGCGGGGACCGGGGAGCTGTTTTTT. It translates to CASSVGRTAGTGELFF.